One sample yielded the 12 T cell receptor beta chains listed below, sequenced in a study of blood T cell repertoires in COVID-19. Clones were sequenced by immunoSEQ multiplex PCR, and TCRdb holds only the in-frame ones, with some missing. The sample lists 70,000 or so clones; about three quarters were seen once. The specimen sequenced was peripheral blood. These receptors were obtained from a human donor in a cohort sampled during active COVID-19.

The V call is TRBV5-4, the J call TRBJ1-1, with 8 nucleotides matching TRBD1. Germline assignment: CDR1 SGHNT and CDR2 YYREEE (reference sequence). This CDR3 spans 14 amino acids. Germline trimming cut 4 bases from V and 4 bases from J; bases unmatched to any gene: 6. CDR3 nucleotides: TGTGCCAGCAGCGTAGACAGGGGTGGCACTGAAGCTTTCTTT. It specifies CASSVDRGGTEAFF. The variable domain in full, with the rest retrieved from reference TRBV5-4 and TRBJ1-1, is ETGVTQSPTHLIKTRGQQVTLRCSSQSGHNTVSWYQQALGQGPQFIFQYYREEENGRGNFPPRFSGLQFPNYSSELNVNALELDDSALYLCASSVDRGGTEAFFGQGTRLTVV.

This clone occurred once. The DNA for the CDR3 is TGTGCCAGCAGTAGGGACAGTCAAGAGACCCAGTACTTC. Its protein is CASSRDSQETQYF. The J gene is TRBJ2-5, the V gene TRBV2, with 7 bases fitting TRBD1. Germline V gives CDR1 SNHLY, CDR2 FYNNEI. The CDR3 sequence is 13 residues long. J was trimmed by 2 bases and V by 5 bases; bases with no gene match: 2.

A few counts support this clone. The CDR3 reads CSASYGGAGETQYF. CDR3 coding DNA: TGCAGTGCTAGTTACGGGGGGGCCGGAGAGACCCAGTACTTC. This sequence joins TRBV20-1 and TRBJ2-5, with TRBD2 matching over 8 bases. The CDR3 contains 14 residues. The J segment lost 4 bases and the V segment lost 3 bases, leaving 7 bases of the junction unmatched. Germline lookup yields CDR1 DFQATT and CDR2 SNEGSKA (reference sequence).

The rearrangement joins TRBV25-1 to TRBJ1-5, with 7 bases matching TRBD1. From germline, CDR1 is MGHDK and CDR2 SYGVNS. The CDR3 length is 13 residues. V trimming: 4 bases; J trimming: 4 bases; junction bases outside the gene matches: 1. DNA of the CDR3: TGTGCCAGCAGTGCAGGGGGAAATCAGCCCCAGCATTTT. Protein: CASSAGGNQPQHF.

The chain combines TRBV28 with TRBJ1-2; TRBD1 might be the D (5 bases). Trimming stripped 3 bases from V and 8 bases from J, with 10 bases between. Per germline, CDR1 MDHEN and CDR2 SYDVKM. CDR3 size: 12 residues. The CDR3 DNA is TGTGCCAGCAGTTTCAAGGGGCTCGGCTACACCTTC. Amino acid sequence: CASSFKGLGYTF.

This clone showed up just a few times. The rearrangement uses TRBV28 and TRBJ2-3, with a possible D match to TRBD2 (5 bases). Trimming took off 3 bases at V and 4 bases at J, with 14 bases between the two ends. The germline gives CDR1 MDHEN, CDR2 SYDVKM. The CDR3 sequence is 15 residues long. For the CDR3, the DNA is TGTGCCAGCAGTTTGCGAGGGAGAGATGCAGATACGCAGTATTTT. Amino acids: CASSLRGRDADTQYF.

The V call is TRBV2, the J call TRBJ1-1; 7 nucleotides match TRBD1. The V segment lost 4 bases and the J segment 8 bases; nucleotides outside the gene matches: 7. The CDR3 sequence is 13 residues long. CDR1 and CDR2 (germline): SNHLY, FYNNEI. In nucleotides, the CDR3 is TGTGCCAGCAGTGTGACCGGGACAGACGAAGCTTTCTTT. Protein product: CASSVTGTDEAFF.

This clone was seen once. CDR3 nucleotide sequence: TGTGCCAGCAGCTCTACAGGGGGATCCCCAGGGGAGACCCAGTACTTC. Its translation: CASSSTGGSPGETQYF. The V call is TRBV7-9, the J call TRBJ2-5; 8 bases match TRBD1. The germline V gene has CDR1 SEHNR and CDR2 FQNEAQ (reference sequence). The CDR3 loop spans 16 amino acids. V trimming: 4 bases; J trimming: 5 bases; junction bases outside the gene matches: 12.

The V and J genes are TRBV7-2 and TRBJ1-4; D call uncertain. In germline, CDR1 is SGHTA, CDR2 FQGNSA. This CDR3 region has 14 residues. V was pared by 3 bases and J by 0 bases, with 5 bases between. The CDR3 nucleotides read TGTGCCAGCAGCTTTACTGCAACTAATGAAAAACTGTTTTTT. It is translated as CASSFTATNEKLFF.

The chain recombines TRBV2 with TRBJ2-2; 7 bases are shared with TRBD2. V dropped 8 bases and J dropped 2; count of bases not matched to a gene: 11. The length of the CDR3 is 16 residues. The germline V gene encodes CDR1 SNHLY and CDR2 FYNNEI. CDR3 DNA: TGTGCCAGCGGCCAGCGGGACCTGACTAACACCGGGGAGCTGTTTTTT. Its protein product is CASGQRDLTNTGELFF. The full variable domain, completed using reference TRBV2 and TRBJ2-2, is EPEVTQTPSHQVTQMGQEVILRCVPISNHLYFYWYRQILGQKVEFLVSFYNNEISEKSEIFDDQFSVERPDGSNFTLKIRSTKLEDSAMYFCASGQRDLTNTGELFFGEGSRLTVL.

The V call is TRBV5-6, the J call TRBJ2-6; D is ambiguous. Between the trimmed V and J ends, which lost 1 base and 1 base, there was a span of 9 bases. The CDR3 spans 16 residues. From germline, CDR1 is SGHDT and CDR2 YYEEEE. DNA of the CDR3: TGTGCCAGCAGCTTGTACGGTTCGTCTGGGGCCAACGTCCTGACTTTC. Its translation: CASSLYGSSGANVLTF.

This clone was detected ten times or more. The J gene is TRBJ2-7, the V gene TRBV10-2, with 7 bases matching TRBD2. The CDR3 contains 15 residues. Germline values: CDR1 WSHSY, CDR2 SAAADI. The junction had 4 bases not matched to a gene; V was cut back by 0 bases and J by 2 bases. CDR3 sequence: CASSESGGLTYEQYF. CDR3 bases: TGCGCCAGCAGTGAGTCGGGGGGACTAACCTACGAGCAGTACTTC.